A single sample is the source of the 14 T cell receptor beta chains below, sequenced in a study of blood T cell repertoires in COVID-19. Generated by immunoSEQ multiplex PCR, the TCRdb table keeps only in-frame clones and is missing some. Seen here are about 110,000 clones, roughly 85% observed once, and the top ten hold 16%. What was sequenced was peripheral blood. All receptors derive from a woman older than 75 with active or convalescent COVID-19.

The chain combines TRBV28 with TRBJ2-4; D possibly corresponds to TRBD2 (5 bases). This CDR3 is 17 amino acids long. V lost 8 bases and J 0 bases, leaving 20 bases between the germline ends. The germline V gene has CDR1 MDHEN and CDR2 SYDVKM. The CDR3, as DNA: TGTGCCAGCCACGGTGCTCCTCGGAGGCTAGCCAAAAACATTCAGTACTTC. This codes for CASHGAPRRLAKNIQYF.

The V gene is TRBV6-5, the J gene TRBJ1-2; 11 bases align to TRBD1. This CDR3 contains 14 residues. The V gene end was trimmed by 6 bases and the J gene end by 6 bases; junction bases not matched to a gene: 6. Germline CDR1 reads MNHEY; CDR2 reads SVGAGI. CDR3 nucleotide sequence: TGTGCCAGCAGGTTAGGACAGGGGGCCGATGGCTACACCTTC. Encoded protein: CASRLGQGADGYTF.

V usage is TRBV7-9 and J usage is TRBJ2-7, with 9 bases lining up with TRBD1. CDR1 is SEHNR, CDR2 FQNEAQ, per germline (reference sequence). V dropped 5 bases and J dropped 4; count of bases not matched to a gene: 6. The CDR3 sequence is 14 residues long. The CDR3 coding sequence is TGTGCCAGCAGCGACGGGACAGGGCTTTACGAGCAGTACTTC. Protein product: CASSDGTGLYEQYF.

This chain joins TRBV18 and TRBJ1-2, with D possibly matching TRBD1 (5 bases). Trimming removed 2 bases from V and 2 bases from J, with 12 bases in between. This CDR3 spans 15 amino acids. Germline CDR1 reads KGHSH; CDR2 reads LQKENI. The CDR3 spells CASSPTQGSNYGYTF. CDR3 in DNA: TGTGCCAGCTCACCAACCCAGGGTTCCAACTATGGCTACACCTTC.

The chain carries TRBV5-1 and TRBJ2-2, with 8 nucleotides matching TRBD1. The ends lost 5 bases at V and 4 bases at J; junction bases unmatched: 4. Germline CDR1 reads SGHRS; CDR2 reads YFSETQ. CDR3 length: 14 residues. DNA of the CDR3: TGCGCCAGCAGAGGACAGGGCGGCACCGGGGAGCTGTTTTTT. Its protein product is CASRGQGGTGELFF.

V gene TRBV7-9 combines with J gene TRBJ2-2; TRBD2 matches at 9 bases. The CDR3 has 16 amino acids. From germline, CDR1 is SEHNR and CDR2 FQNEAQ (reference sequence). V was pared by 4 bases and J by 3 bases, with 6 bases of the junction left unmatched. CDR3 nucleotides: TGTGCCAGCAGCTCAATAGCGGGAGAGGACACCGGGGAGCTGTTTTTT. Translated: CASSSIAGEDTGELFF.

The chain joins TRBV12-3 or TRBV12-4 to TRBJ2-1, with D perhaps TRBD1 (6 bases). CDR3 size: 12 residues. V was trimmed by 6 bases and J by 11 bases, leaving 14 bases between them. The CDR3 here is CASRPRTEQQFF. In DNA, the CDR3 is TGTGCCAGCAGGCCCCGGACAGAACAGCAGTTCTTC.

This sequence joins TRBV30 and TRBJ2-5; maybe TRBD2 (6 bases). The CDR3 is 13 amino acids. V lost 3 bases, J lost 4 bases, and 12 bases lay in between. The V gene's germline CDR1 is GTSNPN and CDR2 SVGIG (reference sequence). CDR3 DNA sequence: TGTGCCTGGAGCCGGGGACTGAGAGAGACCCAGTACTTC. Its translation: CAWSRGLRETQYF.

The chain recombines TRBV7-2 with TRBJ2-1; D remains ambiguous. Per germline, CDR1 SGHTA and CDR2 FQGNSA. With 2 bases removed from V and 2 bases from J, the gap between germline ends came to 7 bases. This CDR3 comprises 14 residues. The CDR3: CASSLLPAYNEQFF. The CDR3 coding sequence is TGTGCCAGCAGCTTACTCCCGGCCTACAATGAGCAGTTCTTC.

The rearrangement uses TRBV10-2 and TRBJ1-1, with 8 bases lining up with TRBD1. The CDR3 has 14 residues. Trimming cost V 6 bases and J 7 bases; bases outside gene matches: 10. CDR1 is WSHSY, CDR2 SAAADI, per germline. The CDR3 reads CASRVGQALSEAFF. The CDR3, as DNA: TGCGCCAGCAGGGTGGGACAGGCTTTAAGTGAAGCTTTCTTT.

The CDR3 sequence is CASSPRGFADTQYF. CDR3 coding DNA: TGCGCCAGCAGCCCCAGGGGATTCGCAGATACGCAGTATTTT. The V and J genes are TRBV5-1 and TRBJ2-3, with a tentative D call TRBD1 (6 bases). Looked up from germline, CDR1 is SGHRS and CDR2 is YFSETQ. The CDR3 extends over 14 amino acids. The ends were cut back, 4 bases at V and 4 bases at J, with 13 bases in the middle.

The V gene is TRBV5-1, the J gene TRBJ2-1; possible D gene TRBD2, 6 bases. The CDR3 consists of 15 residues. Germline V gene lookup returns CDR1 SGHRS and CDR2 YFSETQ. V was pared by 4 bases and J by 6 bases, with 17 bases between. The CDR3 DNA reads TGCGCCAGCAGCAAGGACAAGAGGGAGGCCAATGAGCAGTTCTTC. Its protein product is CASSKDKREANEQFF.

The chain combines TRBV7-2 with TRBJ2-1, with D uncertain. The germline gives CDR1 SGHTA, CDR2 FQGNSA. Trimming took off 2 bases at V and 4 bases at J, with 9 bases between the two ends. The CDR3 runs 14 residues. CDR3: CASSLMSGYNEQFF. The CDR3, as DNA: TGTGCCAGCAGCTTAATGTCAGGTTACAATGAGCAGTTCTTC.

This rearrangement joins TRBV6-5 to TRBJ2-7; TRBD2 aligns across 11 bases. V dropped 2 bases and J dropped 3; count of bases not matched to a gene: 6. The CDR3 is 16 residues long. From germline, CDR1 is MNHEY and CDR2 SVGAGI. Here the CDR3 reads CASSYSGTSGFYEQYF. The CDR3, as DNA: TGTGCCAGCAGTTACAGCGGGACTAGCGGATTCTACGAGCAGTACTTC.